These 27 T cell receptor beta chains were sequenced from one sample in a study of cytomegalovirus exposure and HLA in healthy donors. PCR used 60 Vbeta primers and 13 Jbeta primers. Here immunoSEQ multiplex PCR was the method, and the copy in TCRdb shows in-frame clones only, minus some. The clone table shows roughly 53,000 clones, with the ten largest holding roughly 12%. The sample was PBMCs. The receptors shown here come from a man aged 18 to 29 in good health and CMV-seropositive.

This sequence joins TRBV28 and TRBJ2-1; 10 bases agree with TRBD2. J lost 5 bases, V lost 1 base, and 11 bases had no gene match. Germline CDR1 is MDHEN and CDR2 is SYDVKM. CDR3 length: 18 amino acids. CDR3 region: CASSLFEARTSGDNEQFF. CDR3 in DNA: TGTGCCAGCAGTTTATTTGAGGCCCGGACTAGCGGTGACAATGAGCAGTTCTTC. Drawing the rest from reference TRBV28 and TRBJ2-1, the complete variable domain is DVKVTQSSRYLVKRTGEKVFLECVQDMDHENMFWYRQDPGLGLRLIYFSYDVKMKEKGDIPEGYSVSREKKERFSLILESASTNQTSMYLCASSLFEARTSGDNEQFFGPGTRLTVL.

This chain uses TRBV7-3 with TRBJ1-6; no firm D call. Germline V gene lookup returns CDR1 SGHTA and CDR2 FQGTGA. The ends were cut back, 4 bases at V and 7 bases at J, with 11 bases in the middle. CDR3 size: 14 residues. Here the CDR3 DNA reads TGTGCCAGCAGCTCAGGTGTCAGCAATTCACCCCTCCACTTT. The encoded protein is CASSSGVSNSPLHF.

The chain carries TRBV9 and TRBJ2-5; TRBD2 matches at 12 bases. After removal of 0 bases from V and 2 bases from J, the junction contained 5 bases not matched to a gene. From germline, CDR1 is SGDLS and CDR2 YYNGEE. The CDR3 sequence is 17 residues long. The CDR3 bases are TGTGCCAGCAGCGTAGTAGGACTAGCGGGGCATCAAGAGACCCAGTACTTC. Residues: CASSVVGLAGHQETQYF.

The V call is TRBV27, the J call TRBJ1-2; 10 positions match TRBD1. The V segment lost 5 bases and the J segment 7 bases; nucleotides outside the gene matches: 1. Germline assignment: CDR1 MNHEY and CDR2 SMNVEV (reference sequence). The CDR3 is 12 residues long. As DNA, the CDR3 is TGTGCCAGCAGTCGGGACAGGGGTGGCTACACCTTC. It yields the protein CASSRDRGGYTF.

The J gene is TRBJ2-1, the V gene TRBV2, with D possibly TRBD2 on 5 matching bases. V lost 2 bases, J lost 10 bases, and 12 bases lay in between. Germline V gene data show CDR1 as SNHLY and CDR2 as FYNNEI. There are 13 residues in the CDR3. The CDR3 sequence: CASSEMWTGEQFF. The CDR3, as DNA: TGTGCCAGCAGTGAAATGTGGACGGGGGAGCAGTTCTTC.

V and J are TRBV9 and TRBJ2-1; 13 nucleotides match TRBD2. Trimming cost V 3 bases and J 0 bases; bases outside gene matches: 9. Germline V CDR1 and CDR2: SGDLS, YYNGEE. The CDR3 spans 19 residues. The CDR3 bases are TGTGCCAGCAGCGCCTCCGGGACTAGCGGGGCTTTCTCCTACAATGAGCAGTTCTTC. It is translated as CASSASGTSGAFSYNEQFF.

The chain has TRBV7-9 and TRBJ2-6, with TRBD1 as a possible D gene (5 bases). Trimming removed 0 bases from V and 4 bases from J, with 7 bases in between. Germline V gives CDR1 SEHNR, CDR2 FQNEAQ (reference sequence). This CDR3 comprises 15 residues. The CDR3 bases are TGTGCCAGCAGCTTAGCAGGGGCGGGGGCCAACGTCCTGACTTTC. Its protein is CASSLAGAGANVLTF.

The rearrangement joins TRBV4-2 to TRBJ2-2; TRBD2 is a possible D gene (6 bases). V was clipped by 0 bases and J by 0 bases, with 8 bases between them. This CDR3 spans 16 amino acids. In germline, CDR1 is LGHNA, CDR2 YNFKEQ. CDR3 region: CASSQEVAANTGELFF. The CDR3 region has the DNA TGTGCCAGCAGCCAAGAGGTAGCGGCGAACACCGGGGAGCTGTTTTTT.

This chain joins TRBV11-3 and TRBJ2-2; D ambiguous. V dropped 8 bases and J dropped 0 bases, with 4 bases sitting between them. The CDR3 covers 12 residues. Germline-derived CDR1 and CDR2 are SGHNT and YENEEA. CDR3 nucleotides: TGTGCCAGCCAGGCGAACACCGGGGAGCTGTTTTTT. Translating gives CASQANTGELFF.

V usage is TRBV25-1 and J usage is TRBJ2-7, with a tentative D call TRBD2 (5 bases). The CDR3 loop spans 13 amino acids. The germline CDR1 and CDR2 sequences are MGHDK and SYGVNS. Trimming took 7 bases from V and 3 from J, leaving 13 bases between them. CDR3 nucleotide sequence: TGTGCCAGCAACCAAGCCGGGGACTACGAGCAGTACTTC. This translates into CASNQAGDYEQYF.

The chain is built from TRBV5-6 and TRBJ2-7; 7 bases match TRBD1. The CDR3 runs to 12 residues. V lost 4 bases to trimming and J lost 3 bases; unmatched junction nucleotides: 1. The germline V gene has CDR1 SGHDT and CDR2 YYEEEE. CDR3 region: CASSGDSYEQYF. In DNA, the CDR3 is TGTGCCAGCAGCGGGGACAGCTACGAGCAGTACTTC.

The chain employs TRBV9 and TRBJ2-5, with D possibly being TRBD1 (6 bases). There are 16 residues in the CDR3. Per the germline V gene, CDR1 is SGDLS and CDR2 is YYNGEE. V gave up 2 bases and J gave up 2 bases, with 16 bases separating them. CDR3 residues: CASSVGVGDKQETQYF. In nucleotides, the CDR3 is TGTGCCAGCAGCGTGGGGGTGGGGGACAAACAAGAGACCCAGTACTTC. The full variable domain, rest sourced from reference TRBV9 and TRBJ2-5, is DSGVTQTPKHLITATGQRVTLRCSPRSGDLSVYWYQQSLDQGLQFLIQYYNGEERAKGNILERFSAQQFPDLHSELNLSSLELGDSALYFCASSVGVGDKQETQYFGPGTRLLVL.

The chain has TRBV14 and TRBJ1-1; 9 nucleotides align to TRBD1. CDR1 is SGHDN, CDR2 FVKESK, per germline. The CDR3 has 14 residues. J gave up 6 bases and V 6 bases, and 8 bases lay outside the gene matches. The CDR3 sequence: CASRPPGQGPEAFF. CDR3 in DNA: TGTGCCAGCAGGCCCCCGGGACAGGGCCCTGAAGCTTTCTTT.

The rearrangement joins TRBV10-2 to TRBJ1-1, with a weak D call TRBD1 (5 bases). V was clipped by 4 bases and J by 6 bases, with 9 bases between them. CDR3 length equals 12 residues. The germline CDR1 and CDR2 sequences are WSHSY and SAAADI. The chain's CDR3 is CASSVGQAEAFF. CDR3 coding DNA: TGCGCCAGCAGTGTGGGGCAGGCTGAAGCTTTCTTT.

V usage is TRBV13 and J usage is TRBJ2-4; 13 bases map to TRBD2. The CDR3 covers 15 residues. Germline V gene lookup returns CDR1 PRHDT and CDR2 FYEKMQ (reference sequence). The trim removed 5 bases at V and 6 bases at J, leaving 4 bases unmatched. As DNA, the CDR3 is TGTGCCAGCAGCCCGGGACTAGCGGGACCAAACATTCAGTACTTC. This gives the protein CASSPGLAGPNIQYF.

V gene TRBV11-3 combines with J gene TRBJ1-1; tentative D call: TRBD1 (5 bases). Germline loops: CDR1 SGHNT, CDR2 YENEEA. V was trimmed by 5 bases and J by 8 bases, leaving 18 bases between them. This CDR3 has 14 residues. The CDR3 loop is CASSVRGGVNEAFF. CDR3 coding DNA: TGTGCCAGCAGCGTACGGGGGGGGGTGAACGAAGCTTTCTTT. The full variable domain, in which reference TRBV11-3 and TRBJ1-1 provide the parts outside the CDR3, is EAGVVQSPRYKIIEKKQPVAFWCNPISGHNTLYWYLQNLGQGPELLIRYENEEAVDDSQLPKDRFSAERLKGVDSTLKIQPAELGDSAVYLCASSVRGGVNEAFFGQGTRLTVV.

The CDR3 is CASSVREGYTGELFF. The DNA for the CDR3 is TGTGCCAGCAGTGTCCGGGAGGGTTACACCGGGGAGCTGTTTTTT. V gene TRBV6-1 combines with J gene TRBJ2-2; 8 bases line up with TRBD2. The CDR3 spans 15 residues. CDR1 and CDR2 (germline): MNHNS, SASEGT. V trimming: 4 bases; J trimming: 3 bases; junction bases outside the gene matches: 4.

This CDR3 reads CANRPGDSYGYTF. Here the CDR3 DNA reads TGTGCCAACCGCCCGGGGGACAGCTATGGCTACACCTTC. The chain recombines TRBV6-1 with TRBJ1-2; 7 bases match TRBD1. V was pared by 10 bases and J by 4 bases, with 9 bases of the junction left unmatched. Germline V lookup: CDR1 MNHNS, CDR2 SASEGT. The CDR3 extends over 13 amino acids.

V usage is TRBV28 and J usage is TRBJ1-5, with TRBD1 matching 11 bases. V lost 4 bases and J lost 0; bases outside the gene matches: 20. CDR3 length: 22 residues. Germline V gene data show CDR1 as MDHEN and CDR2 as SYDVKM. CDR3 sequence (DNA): TGTGCCAGCAGTTCCAAAAGACGACCGGGACAGGGGGTTTCATATAGCAATCAGCCCCAGCATTTT. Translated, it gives CASSSKRRPGQGVSYSNQPQHF.

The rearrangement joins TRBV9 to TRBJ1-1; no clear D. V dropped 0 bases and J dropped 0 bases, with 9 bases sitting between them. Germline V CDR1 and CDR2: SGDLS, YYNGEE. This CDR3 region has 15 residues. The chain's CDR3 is CASSVEGDMNTEAFF. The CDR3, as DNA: TGTGCCAGCAGCGTAGAAGGAGATATGAACACTGAAGCTTTCTTT. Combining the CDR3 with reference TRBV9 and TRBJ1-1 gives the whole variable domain DSGVTQTPKHLITATGQRVTLRCSPRSGDLSVYWYQQSLDQGLQFLIQYYNGEERAKGNILERFSAQQFPDLHSELNLSSLELGDSALYFCASSVEGDMNTEAFFGQGTRLTVV.

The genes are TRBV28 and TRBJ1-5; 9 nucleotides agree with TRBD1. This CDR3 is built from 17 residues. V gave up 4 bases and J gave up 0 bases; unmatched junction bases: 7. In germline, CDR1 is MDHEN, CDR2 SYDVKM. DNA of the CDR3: TGTGCCAGCAGTTCTCGGACAGGGGCCTATAGCAATCAGCCCCAGCATTTT. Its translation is CASSSRTGAYSNQPQHF.

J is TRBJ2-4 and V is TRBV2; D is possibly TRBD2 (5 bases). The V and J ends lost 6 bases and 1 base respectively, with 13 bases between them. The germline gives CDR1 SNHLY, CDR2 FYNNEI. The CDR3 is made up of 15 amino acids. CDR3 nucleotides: TGTGCCAGCAGGTGGGAGCCGGTGGCCAAAAACATTCAGTACTTC. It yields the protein CASRWEPVAKNIQYF.

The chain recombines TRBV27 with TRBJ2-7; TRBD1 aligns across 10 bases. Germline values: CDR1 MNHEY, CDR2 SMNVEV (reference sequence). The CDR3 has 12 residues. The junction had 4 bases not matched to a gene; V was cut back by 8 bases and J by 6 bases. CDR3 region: CASYGQGVEQYF. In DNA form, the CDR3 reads TGTGCCAGCTACGGACAGGGGGTCGAGCAGTACTTC.

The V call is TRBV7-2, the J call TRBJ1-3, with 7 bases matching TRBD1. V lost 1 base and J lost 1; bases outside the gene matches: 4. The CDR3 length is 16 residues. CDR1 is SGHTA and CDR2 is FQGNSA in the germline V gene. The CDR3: CASSLVHRGSGNTIYF. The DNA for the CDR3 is TGTGCCAGCAGCTTAGTCCACAGGGGATCTGGAAACACCATATATTTT.

CDR3 sequence reads: CASPSGNSYEQYF. The CDR3 nucleotides are TGTGCCAGCCCGTCCGGGAATTCCTACGAGCAGTACTTC. The genes are TRBV5-6 and TRBJ2-5, with TRBD2 as a possible D gene (5 bases). The tail of the sequence fits TRBJ2-7 better, so the J call may be wrong. CDR3 size: 13 residues. Germline V gene data show CDR1 as SGHDT and CDR2 as YYEEEE.

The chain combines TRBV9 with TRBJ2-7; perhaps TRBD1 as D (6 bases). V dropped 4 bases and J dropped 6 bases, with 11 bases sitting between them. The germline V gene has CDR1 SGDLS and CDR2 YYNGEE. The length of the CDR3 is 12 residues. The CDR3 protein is CASSHLGGEQYF. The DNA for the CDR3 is TGTGCCAGCAGCCATTTAGGGGGCGAGCAGTACTTC.

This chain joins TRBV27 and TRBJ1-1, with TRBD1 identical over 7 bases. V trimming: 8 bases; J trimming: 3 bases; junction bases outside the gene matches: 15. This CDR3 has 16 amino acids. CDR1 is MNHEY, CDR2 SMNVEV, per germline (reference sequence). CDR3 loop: CASPPTGNRMDTEAFF. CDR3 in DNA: TGTGCCAGCCCCCCGACAGGGAATCGCATGGACACTGAAGCTTTCTTT.